This T cell receptor (beta chain) stems from a study of T cells in Graves' hyperthyroidism and ophthalmopathy. This clonotype was seen repeatedly, ten times or more. Blood sampling occurred at first hyperthyroidism diagnosis, ahead of any ophthalmopathy symptoms. Template material for amplifying TCR beta CDR3 regions consisted of RNA transcripts. The TCR CDR3 first-round RT-PCR relied on the HTBI primer set. TCRdb re-analysed the multiplex PCR reads in MiXCR, keeping a single row per CDR3 protein. This table has about 260,000 distinct CDR3 sequences, 25% to 30% appearing once. Trimming pared 6 bases from V and 2 bases from J, leaving 10 bases between. The CDR3 length is 13 residues. Germline assignment: CDR1 MNHEY and CDR2 SVGAGI.

The clonotype originates from a man aged 40-49 years with Graves' hyperthyroidism that later progressed to Graves' ophthalmopathy. J is TRBJ2-5 and V is TRBV6-5; a weak D match, TRBD2 (6 bases). Sample: blood. The CDR3 region has the DNA TGTGCCAGCAGCCGAGGACTACAAGAGACCCAGTACTTC. It translates to CASSRGLQETQYF.